This T cell receptor beta chain was captured in a study of blood T cell repertoires in COVID-19. Only in-frame clones appear in the TCRdb table, and some are missing; sequencing was by immunoSEQ multiplex PCR. This table has about 170,000 clones, about 85% appearing once. The V end was cut by 0 bases, the J end by 3 bases, with 12 bases between. This CDR3 spans 16 amino acids. Germline V gives CDR1 MNHEY, CDR2 SVGEGT. The chain uses TRBV6-2 or TRBV6-3 and TRBJ1-5; D might be TRBD1 (5 bases). The specimen was peripheral blood. This receptor was taken from a man older than 75 with COVID-19, enrolled during active disease. CDR3 DNA sequence: TGTGCCAGCAGTTACTCGGGGCAGGGATACAATCAGCCCCAGCATTTT. It is translated as CASSYSGQGYNQPQHF.